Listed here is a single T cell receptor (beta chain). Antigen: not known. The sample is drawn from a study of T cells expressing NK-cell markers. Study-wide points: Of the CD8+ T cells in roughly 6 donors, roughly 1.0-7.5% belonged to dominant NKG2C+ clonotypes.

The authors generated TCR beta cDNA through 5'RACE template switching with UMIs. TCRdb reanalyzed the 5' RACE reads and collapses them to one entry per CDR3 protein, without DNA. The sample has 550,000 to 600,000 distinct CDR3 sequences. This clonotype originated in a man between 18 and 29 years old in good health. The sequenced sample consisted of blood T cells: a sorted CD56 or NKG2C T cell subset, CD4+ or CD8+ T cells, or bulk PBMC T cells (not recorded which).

The CDR3 reads CSARELASGSHEQFF. V gene TRBV20-1 combines with J gene TRBJ2-1; TCRdb outputs TRBD2, but without DNA this stays unchecked. Per the germline V gene, CDR1 is DFQATT and CDR2 is SNEGSKA (reference sequence). CDR3 length: 15 residues.